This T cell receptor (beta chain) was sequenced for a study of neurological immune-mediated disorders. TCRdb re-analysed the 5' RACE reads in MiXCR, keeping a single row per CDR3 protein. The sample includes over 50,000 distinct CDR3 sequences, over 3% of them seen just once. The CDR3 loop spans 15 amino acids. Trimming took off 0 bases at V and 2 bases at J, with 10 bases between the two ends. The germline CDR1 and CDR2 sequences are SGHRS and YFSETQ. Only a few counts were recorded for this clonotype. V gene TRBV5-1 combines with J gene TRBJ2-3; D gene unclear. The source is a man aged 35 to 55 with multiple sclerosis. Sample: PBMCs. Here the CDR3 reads CASSLADTITDTQYF. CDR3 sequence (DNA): TGCGCCAGCAGCTTGGCCGACACAATCACAGATACGCAGTATTTT.